The 23 T cell receptor beta chains listed next were all sequenced from one sample in a study of shared clonotypes between healthy human individuals. Libraries were prepared by immunoSEQ multiplex PCR; TCRdb keeps only in-frame clonotypes and omits some of them. The sample lists 2,500,000 or so clones; more than 85% were seen once. The source material was naive CD4+ T cells from PBMCs. Subset: CD45RA+ positively selected. The origin of the receptors is a man between 18 and 29 years old in good health. Some clones in this sample may be carry-over from other donors' samples.

The rearrangement links TRBV28 to TRBJ1-2, with a possible D match to TRBD1 (6 bases). Trimming removed 5 bases at V and 4 bases at J, with 14 bases between. Germline CDR1 MDHEN, CDR2 SYDVKM. CDR3 length: 14 amino acids. The CDR3 bases are TGTGCCAGCAGTCTCGGACAGCCGACCTATGGCTACACCTTC. Residues: CASSLGQPTYGYTF.

This clone is a singleton in its sample. The J gene is TRBJ1-1, the V gene TRBV6-1, with 7 nucleotides matching TRBD1. The trim removed 5 bases at V and 8 bases at J, leaving 8 bases unmatched. There are 13 residues in the CDR3. Germline assignment: CDR1 MNHNS and CDR2 SASEGT. Here the CDR3 reads CASSQGGGAEAFF. CDR3 sequence (DNA): TGTGCCAGCAGTCAGGGGGGGGGCGCGGAAGCTTTCTTT.

The chain carries TRBV6-1 and TRBJ2-3; TRBD1 matches 8 bases. CDR1 MNHNS and CDR2 SASEGT come from the germline V gene. The CDR3 is 14 amino acids. V lost 9 bases to trimming and J lost 4 bases; unmatched junction nucleotides: 9. CDR3 loop: CASRDRGLSDTQYF. In DNA form, the CDR3 reads TGTGCCAGTAGAGACAGGGGATTGTCAGATACGCAGTATTTT.

On this clone itself: Other DNA sequences in this specimen translate into the identical CDR3. V is TRBV5-1 and J is TRBJ2-1; 8 nucleotides agree with TRBD2. With V trimmed by 0 bases and J by 0 bases, 2 bases remained unmatched. Germline loops: CDR1 SGHRS, CDR2 YFSETQ. The CDR3 sequence is 16 residues long. The CDR3 coding sequence is TGCGCCAGCAGCTTGGCCGGGACTAGCTCCTACAATGAGCAGTTCTTC. It encodes CASSLAGTSSYNEQFF.

The rearrangement uses TRBV7-7 and TRBJ2-1; 9 positions agree with TRBD2. The CDR3 contains 15 residues. Germline values: CDR1 SSHAT, CDR2 FNYEAQ (reference sequence). V was pared by 5 bases and J by 3 bases, with 5 bases of the junction left unmatched. CDR3 coding DNA: TGTGCCAGCAGCGTGGGGACTAGCCTCTACAATGAGCAGTTCTTC. Translation gives CASSVGTSLYNEQFF.

In the case of this clone: The identical CDR3 is also encoded by other nucleotide sequences in the sample. V gene TRBV5-1 combines with J gene TRBJ2-5; 9 bases are shared with TRBD2. Germline loops: CDR1 SGHRS, CDR2 YFSETQ. This CDR3 comprises 15 residues. Trimming at V came to 1 base and at J to 2 bases, leaving 3 bases not matched to a gene. The CDR3 coding sequence is TGCGCCAGCAGCTTGCAAGCGGGAGGACAAGAGACCCAGTACTTC. This gives the protein CASSLQAGGQETQYF.

The chain carries TRBV19 and TRBJ2-2, with 7 bases matching TRBD1. The CDR3 contains 17 residues. Germline V gene data show CDR1 as LNHDA and CDR2 as SQIVND (reference sequence). Trimming cost V 4 bases and J 6 bases; bases outside gene matches: 14. CDR3 coding DNA: TGTGCCAGTAGTAGATCTCACAGGGGCCCGACATCCGGGGAGCTGTTTTTT. It translates to CASSRSHRGPTSGELFF.

The genes are TRBV5-5 and TRBJ2-7; 11 positions agree with TRBD1. This CDR3 region has 15 residues. V lost 1 base to trimming and J lost 4 bases; unmatched junction nucleotides: 4. Germline loops: CDR1 SGHKS, CDR2 YYEKEE (reference sequence). CDR3 residues: CASSLYRDRGYEQYF. For the CDR3, the DNA is TGTGCCAGCAGCTTGTATCGGGACAGGGGGTACGAGCAGTACTTC.

The rearrangement uses TRBV10-3 and TRBJ2-1; the D gene could be TRBD1 or TRBD2 (5 bases each). The CDR3 is 18 residues long. Germline-derived CDR1 and CDR2 are ENHRY and SYGVKD. V lost 8 bases to trimming and J lost 0 bases, with 23 bases between them. The CDR3 region has the DNA TGTGCCATCGCCGATTCGACTGGACGAGGGGACTCCTACAATGAGCAGTTCTTC. Its translation is CAIADSTGRGDSYNEQFF.

This chain joins TRBV5-1 and TRBJ2-5; TRBD1 matches at 11 bases. CDR3 length: 15 residues. The V segment lost 4 bases and the J segment 4 bases; nucleotides outside the gene matches: 6. The V gene's germline CDR1 is SGHRS and CDR2 YFSETQ. CDR3 loop: CASSHTDRGRETQYF. CDR3 coding DNA: TGCGCCAGCAGCCATACGGACAGGGGGCGAGAGACCCAGTACTTC.

This rearrangement joins TRBV6-1 to TRBJ1-1; the D is unclear. V lost 4 bases to trimming and J lost 8 bases, with 8 bases between them. The germline V gene has CDR1 MNHNS and CDR2 SASEGT. This CDR3 contains 11 residues. CDR3 region: CASSGSREAFF. The CDR3 bases are TGTGCCAGCAGTGGGTCGCGGGAAGCTTTCTTT.

The gene calls are TRBV11-2 and TRBJ2-1; D unresolved. The V and J ends lost 5 bases and 5 bases respectively, with 4 bases between them. The CDR3 has 11 amino acids. Germline loops: CDR1 SGHAT, CDR2 FQNNGV. The CDR3 sequence is CASSVNNEQFF. The CDR3 coding sequence is TGTGCCAGCAGCGTCAACAATGAGCAGTTCTTC.

The genes are TRBV6-6 and TRBJ1-6; a weak D match, TRBD1 (5 bases). The CDR3 spans 15 residues. Germline-derived CDR1 and CDR2 are MNHNY and SVGAGI (reference sequence). V shed 2 bases and J shed 5 bases, with 10 bases lying between them. CDR3 loop: CASSYSQGDNSPLHF. The CDR3 DNA reads as TGTGCCAGCAGTTACAGTCAGGGTGATAATTCACCCCTCCACTTT.

The chain recombines TRBV6-5 with TRBJ1-4, with 8 bases matching TRBD1. In germline, CDR1 is MNHEY, CDR2 SVGAGI. The CDR3 has 15 amino acids. V shed 2 bases and J 7 bases; nucleotides not matched to a gene: 6. The CDR3 DNA reads TGTGCCAGCAGTTACGAGGGGGGACAGGCTGAAAAACTGTTTTTT. This gives the protein CASSYEGGQAEKLFF.

This chain links TRBV13 with TRBJ2-3; no firm D call. Looked up from germline, CDR1 is PRHDT and CDR2 is FYEKMQ (reference sequence). CDR3 size: 13 residues. Trimming took 1 base from V and 7 from J, leaving 9 bases between them. The CDR3: CASSLVSEYTQYF. The CDR3 region has the DNA TGTGCCAGCAGCTTAGTTTCCGAGTATACGCAGTATTTT.

The chain carries TRBV19 and TRBJ1-2, with unresolved D. Per germline, CDR1 LNHDA and CDR2 SQIVND (reference sequence). The length of the CDR3 is 13 residues. V lost 7 bases, J lost 7 bases, and 16 bases lay in between. The CDR3 loop is CASTRQLLGGYTF. For the CDR3, the DNA is TGTGCCAGTACTCGGCAGCTCCTGGGTGGCTACACCTTC. The variable domain in full, completed from reference TRBV19 and TRBJ1-2, reads DGGITQSPKYLFRKEGQNVTLSCEQNLNHDAMYWYRQDPGQGLRLIYYSQIVNDFQKGDIAEGYSVSREKKESFPLTVTSAQKNPTAFYLCASTRQLLGGYTFGSGTRLTVV.

The V gene is TRBV6-4, the J gene TRBJ2-7; the D is unclear. From germline, CDR1 is MRHNA and CDR2 SNTAGT. The CDR3 is made up of 16 amino acids. Trimming left V 2 bases short and J 3 bases short, with 17 bases between. This CDR3 reads CASSDPETPSLYEQYF. CDR3 DNA sequence: TGTGCCAGCAGTGACCCGGAGACGCCATCCCTCTACGAGCAGTACTTC.

V is TRBV9 and J is TRBJ2-5; 7 bases align to TRBD1. This CDR3 has 16 residues. Trimming at V came to 4 bases and at J to 2 bases, leaving 11 bases not matched to a gene. The V gene's germline CDR1 is SGDLS and CDR2 YYNGEE. The CDR3 reads CASSPKGQPMQETQYF. CDR3 coding DNA: TGTGCCAGCAGCCCAAAGGGACAGCCAATGCAAGAGACCCAGTACTTC.

This clone was detected only once. The V gene is TRBV6-1, the J gene TRBJ2-7, with a weak D call TRBD1 (6 bases). The CDR3 consists of 14 residues. Germline V gene sequence: CDR1 MNHNS, CDR2 SASEGT. V lost 10 bases and J lost 7, with 23 bases in between. The CDR3 region is CATRSWQGSGEQYF. DNA of the CDR3: TGTGCCACCCGGTCGTGGCAGGGGAGTGGGGAGCAGTACTTC.

The rearrangement joins TRBV6-6 to TRBJ2-5; TRBD1 matches 9 bases. Looked up from germline, CDR1 is MNHNY and CDR2 is SVGAGI (reference sequence). The V and J ends lost 4 bases and 5 bases, in that order; junction bases with no gene match: 11. CDR3 size: 16 residues. CDR3 sequence (DNA): TGTGCCAGCAGTTCGGCACAGGGGGCCGGCCGCGAGACCCAGTACTTC. It encodes CASSSAQGAGRETQYF.

J is TRBJ2-5 and V is TRBV11-2; no definite D call. Germline CDR1 is SGHAT and CDR2 is FQNNGV. Trimming shortened V by 4 bases and J by 5 bases, and 8 bases separated the two germline ends. There are 12 residues in the CDR3. The CDR3 DNA sequence: TGTGCCAGCAGCTCATCGGCGGAGACCCAGTACTTC. As protein: CASSSSAETQYF.

The chain combines TRBV19 with TRBJ2-1; either TRBD1 or TRBD2 may supply D (6 bases each). V was cut by 11 bases and J by 0 bases, with 17 bases left in between. The CDR3 contains 15 residues. Germline-derived CDR1 and CDR2 are LNHDA and SQIVND (reference sequence). This chain's CDR3 is CALQGGRPSYNEQFF. In nucleotides, the CDR3 is TGTGCCCTACAGGGTGGGAGGCCCTCCTACAATGAGCAGTTCTTC.

The chain uses TRBV5-1 and TRBJ2-7, with 11 bases aligning to TRBD2. The CDR3 totals 15 residues. CDR1 and CDR2 from the germline V gene are SGHRS and YFSETQ. J gave up 5 bases and V 5 bases, and 9 bases lay outside the gene matches. The CDR3 loop reads CASSYISGRADEQYF. The CDR3 DNA sequence: TGCGCCAGCAGTTACATTAGCGGGAGGGCAGACGAGCAGTACTTC. Together with reference TRBV5-1 and TRBJ2-7, the CDR3 gives the full variable domain: KAGVTQTPRYLIKTRGQQVTLSCSPISGHRSVSWYQQTPGQGLQFLFEYFSETQRNKGNFPGRFSGRQFSNSRSEMNVSTLELGDSALYLCASSYISGRADEQYFGPGTRLTVT.